The 21 T cell receptor beta chains below were found in one sample sequenced in a study of regulatory T cells in long-lasting Graves disease. For TCR beta, libraries came from iRepertoire HTBI primers and Arm-PCR of CDR3 regions. TCRdb analysed the multiplex PCR reads with MiXCR anew, one entry per CDR3 protein. The table lists a few hundred thousand distinct CDR3 sequences, 23% of them singletons. The time point here: persistent/refractory GD, antithyroid drugs over 5 years with positive TRAb. PBMCs were the source of the RNA used for TCR sequencing. Source: peripheral blood mononuclear cells (PBMCs), taken when the disease was refractory, from a patient treated with antithyroid drugs. These receptors came from a female donor with Graves disease.

This clonotype was observed a handful of times. V gene TRBV3-1 combines with J gene TRBJ2-5; the D gene is possibly TRBD1 (6 bases). The V gene lost 1 base and the J gene lost 4 bases, with 10 bases spanning the gap. This CDR3 comprises 14 residues. CDR1 is LGHDT and CDR2 is YNNKEL in the germline V gene (reference sequence). The CDR3 spells CASSQATGLETQYF. The CDR3 DNA is TGTGCCAGCAGCCAAGCCACAGGGTTAGAGACCCAGTACTTC.

The genes are TRBV10-3 and TRBJ1-1; TRBD1 aligns across 9 bases. Germline CDR1 reads ENHRY; CDR2 reads SYGVKD. J lost 2 bases, V lost 7 bases, and 11 bases had no gene match. CDR3 size: 16 residues. CDR3: CAINPGTGFSNTEAFF. The CDR3 nucleotides are TGTGCCATCAACCCCGGGACAGGGTTCTCTAACACTGAAGCTTTCTTT.

The J gene is TRBJ1-5, the V gene TRBV5-8, with D hard to call. CDR3 length equals 16 residues. V dropped 1 base and J dropped 2 bases, with 13 bases sitting between them. Germline V gene sequence: CDR1 SGHTS, CDR2 YDEGEE. CDR3 sequence reads: CASSLRGGPGNQPQHF. CDR3 DNA: TGTGCCAGCAGCTTGCGTGGTGGGCCGGGCAATCAGCCCCAGCATTTT.

The V gene is TRBV7-2, the J gene TRBJ1-1; the D is unclear. The germline V and J ends were trimmed by 5 bases and 4 bases, with 20 bases remaining between them. Germline CDR1 and CDR2: SGHTA and FQGNSA. The CDR3 is 16 amino acids. This chain's CDR3 is CASSLTQPGVGTEAFF. CDR3 coding DNA: TGTGCCAGCAGCCTAACTCAACCCGGGGTTGGCACTGAAGCTTTCTTT. Together with reference TRBV7-2 and TRBJ1-1, the CDR3 gives the full variable domain: GAGVSQSPSNKVTEKGKDVELRCDPISGHTALYWYRQSLGQGLEFLIYFQGNSAPDKSGLPSDRFSAERTGGSVSTLTIQRTQQEDSAVYLCASSLTQPGVGTEAFFGQGTRLTVV.

The rearrangement uses TRBV3-1 and TRBJ1-1; possibly TRBD1 for D (5 bases). Trimming cost V 3 bases and J 8 bases, with 13 bases left between them. The CDR3 consists of 13 residues. Germline V gene lookup returns CDR1 LGHDT and CDR2 YNNKEL (reference sequence). The DNA of the CDR3 is TGTGCCAGCAGCCAGATTGACAGTTCCGAAGCTTTCTTT. Amino acid sequence: CASSQIDSSEAFF.

Comment on this clonotype: Being one base from a much bigger clone, this may be a read error. This chain joins TRBV2 and TRBJ2-5, with 9 nucleotides matching TRBD2. The germline V gene has CDR1 SNHLY and CDR2 FYNNEI. CDR3 length equals 15 residues. The CDR3 protein is CAGSLAGGPMETQYF. The CDR3 nucleotides are TGTGCCGGCAGTCTGGCGGGAGGGCCGATGGAGACCCAGTACTTC.

This clonotype occurred many times. J is TRBJ2-1 and V is TRBV28; possibly TRBD2 for D (7 bases). This CDR3 is built from 14 residues. The V end lost 7 bases, the J end lost 6 bases, and 16 bases lay between the germline ends. The germline CDR1 and CDR2 sequences are MDHEN and SYDVKM. CDR3 in DNA: TGTGCCAGCACCTGGAGAGGGGGGGGCAATGAGCAGTTCTTC. As protein: CASTWRGGGNEQFF. Full variable domain (outside the CDR3, taken from reference TRBV28 and TRBJ2-1): DVKVTQSSRYLVKRTGEKVFLECVQDMDHENMFWYRQDPGLGLRLIYFSYDVKMKEKGDIPEGYSVSREKKERFSLILESASTNQTSMYLCASTWRGGGNEQFFGPGTRLTVL.

This clonotype was seen repeatedly, ten times or more. The chain couples TRBV7-9 to TRBJ2-5; no clear D gene. Looked up from germline, CDR1 is SEHNR and CDR2 is FQNEAQ (reference sequence). V lost 3 bases and J lost 1, with 9 bases in between. The CDR3 runs 14 residues. CDR3 nucleotide sequence: TGTGCCAGCAGCTTGGTGCGCGGCCAAGAGACCCAGTACTTC. This translates into CASSLVRGQETQYF.

This clonotype was observed many times. V and J are TRBV6-5 and TRBJ1-5; the match to TRBD1 covers 7 bases. The CDR3 sequence is 16 residues long. Germline V lookup: CDR1 MNHEY, CDR2 SVGAGI. V gave up 3 bases and J gave up 0 bases; unmatched junction bases: 5. CDR3 loop: CASSYRTGNSNQPQHF. Here the CDR3 DNA reads TGTGCCAGCAGTTATCGGACAGGTAATAGCAATCAGCCCCAGCATTTT.

This clonotype showed up just a few times. This chain links TRBV18 with TRBJ1-5; a possible D gene is TRBD1 (5 bases). V lost 2 bases and J 3 bases, leaving 14 bases between the germline ends. The CDR3 totals 16 residues. The V gene's germline CDR1 is KGHSH and CDR2 LQKENI. CDR3 DNA sequence: TGTGCCAGCTCACCAGGGATTGGAGGGGACAATCAGCCCCAGCATTTT. It translates to CASSPGIGGDNQPQHF.

There are many counts of this clonotype. This chain uses TRBV28 with TRBJ2-7, with D tentatively TRBD1 (5 bases). V lost 5 bases and J 6 bases, leaving 20 bases between the germline ends. Germline CDR1 is MDHEN and CDR2 is SYDVKM. The CDR3 covers 15 residues. For the CDR3, the DNA is TGTGCCAGCAGTCCCCCTAGGGGCCCATACGCCGAGCAGTACTTC. Residues: CASSPPRGPYAEQYF.

This clonotype has a count of ten or more. The chain employs TRBV7-9 and TRBJ2-5, with 14 bases lining up with TRBD2. CDR1 and CDR2 from the germline V gene are SEHNR and FQNEAQ (reference sequence). V lost 5 bases to trimming and J lost 0 bases; unmatched junction nucleotides: 8. The length of the CDR3 is 18 residues. The DNA for the CDR3 is TGTGCCAGCAGCCCAGGGACTAGCGGGAGTAAAGACCAAGAGACCCAGTACTTC. This gives the protein CASSPGTSGSKDQETQYF.

This clonotype was found many times. Written as DNA, the CDR3 is TGTGCCAGCAGCGGGGGCGCCCTCGGGGCTAACAATGAGCAGTTCTTC. This sequence encodes CASSGGALGANNEQFF. The V call is TRBV6-1, the J call TRBJ2-1; D may match TRBD1 or TRBD2 (6 bases each). CDR1 is MNHNS, CDR2 SASEGT, per germline. Deletions cut 6 bases from V and 5 bases from J, with 20 bases between. This CDR3 has 16 amino acids.

The sample holds many counts of this clonotype. J is TRBJ1-2 and V is TRBV12-3 or TRBV12-4; a weak D match, TRBD1 (5 bases). The V end lost 8 bases, the J end lost 0 bases, and 16 bases lay between the germline ends. The CDR3 runs 15 residues. CDR3 bases: TGTGCCAGCGGGACGGACGCGGGGACTAACTATGGCTACACCTTC. Protein: CASGTDAGTNYGYTF.

This clonotype was seen many times. The chain couples TRBV20-1 to TRBJ1-1; TRBD1 agrees at 7 bases. Germline lookup yields CDR1 DFQATT and CDR2 SNEGSKA (reference sequence). V trimming: 3 bases; J trimming: 0 bases; junction bases outside the gene matches: 10. The CDR3 spans 16 residues. This CDR3 reads CSASSGRGWMNTEAFF. Written as DNA, the CDR3 is TGCAGTGCTAGCTCGGGCAGGGGGTGGATGAACACTGAAGCTTTCTTT.

This clonotype occurred a few times. The V call is TRBV20-1, the J call TRBJ1-1; TRBD1 matches at 7 bases. This CDR3 region has 17 residues. Per the germline V gene, CDR1 is DFQATT and CDR2 is SNEGSKA (reference sequence). V lost 1 base and J lost 2; bases outside the gene matches: 13. The DNA of the CDR3 is TGCAGTGCTAGAGGTTCTCGGACAGGTCCCTTTAACACTGAAGCTTTCTTT. Protein product: CSARGSRTGPFNTEAFF.

V is TRBV5-6 and J is TRBJ2-7; TRBD2 agrees at 7 bases. The CDR3 sequence is 13 residues long. J lost 4 bases, V lost 3 bases, and 4 bases had no gene match. The germline gives CDR1 SGHDT, CDR2 YYEEEE. This CDR3 is CASSSGLSYEQYF. The DNA of the CDR3 is TGTGCCAGCAGCTCGGGACTATCGTACGAGCAGTACTTC.

Ten or more counts support this clonotype. The chain recombines TRBV11-3 with TRBJ1-1; 8 bases are shared with TRBD1. Per germline, CDR1 SGHNT and CDR2 YENEEA. The length of the CDR3 is 18 residues. The V segment lost 1 base and the J segment 10 bases; nucleotides outside the gene matches: 20. The chain's CDR3 is CASSLGGQGANLEWRAFF. The CDR3 DNA reads TGTGCCAGCAGCTTAGGAGGGCAGGGGGCGAATCTTGAGTGGCGAGCTTTCTTT.

The chain couples TRBV25-1 to TRBJ2-2; D not certain. Germline-derived CDR1 and CDR2 are MGHDK and SYGVNS. Trimming stripped 5 bases from V and 0 bases from J, with 10 bases between. This CDR3 region has 15 residues. CDR3 bases: TGTGCCAGCAGTAGAGAGATTACGAACACCGGGGAGCTGTTTTTT. This gives the protein CASSREITNTGELFF.

Only one count was recorded for this clonotype. V gene TRBV3-1 combines with J gene TRBJ2-5; the match to TRBD2 covers 8 bases. The CDR3 has 14 residues. Germline V gives CDR1 LGHDT, CDR2 YNNKEL (reference sequence). The V and J ends lost 4 bases and 4 bases, in that order; junction bases with no gene match: 5. In nucleotides, the CDR3 is TGTGCCAGCAGCCCGCAGACTAGCGCAGAGACCCAGTACTTC. Its protein product is CASSPQTSAETQYF.

The table lists this clonotype with a few counts. This chain joins TRBV6-1 and TRBJ1-5; 8 bases are shared with TRBD1. The germline CDR1 and CDR2 sequences are MNHNS and SASEGT. This CDR3 contains 15 residues. Trimming cost V 7 bases and J 4 bases; bases outside gene matches: 9. CDR3 DNA: TGTGCCAGCACTAGCCCAGGGGGCGGAAATCAGCCCCAGCATTTT. This gives the protein CASTSPGGGNQPQHF.